The rows below give T cell receptor beta chains drawn from one sample of a study of metastatic and nonmetastatic thyroid tumors. TCRdb reassembled clones from the PCR reads with MiXCR. The sample yields just over 20,000 clones, 15% to 18% seen once. Sequencing was done on a sample of blood. The source is a female donor with papillary thyroid cancer or a benign thyroid nodule (not recorded which). Some clones in this sample may be carry-over from other donors' samples. The CDR3 runs from the conserved cysteine through the conserved F or W. Fields, in order: CDR3 DNA, CDR3 protein, clone size, J gene, D gene, V gene. A D gene is named only where the DNA matches it firmly. The size of a clone is reported for some rows only, either as once, few or many, or as a class for expanded clones.

cdr3_nt: TGTGCCAGCAGGGGAAACTCCTACAATGAGCAGTTCTTC
cdr3_aa: CASRGNSYNEQFF
clone_size: many
j_call: TRBJ2-1
d_call: -
v_call: TRBV28

cdr3_nt: TGTGCCAGCAGCCAAGAATCGGTGAGGACAGCACCCCAAGAGACCCAGTACTTC
cdr3_aa: CASSQESVRTAPQETQYF
clone_size: -
j_call: TRBJ2-5
d_call: -
v_call: TRBV4-2

cdr3_nt: TGCAGTGCTAGAGGTAGTAGCGGGAGGAGGAATACGCAGTATTTT
cdr3_aa: CSARGSSGRRNTQYF
clone_size: -
j_call: TRBJ2-3
d_call: TRBD2
v_call: TRBV20-1

cdr3_nt: TGCAGTTCTAGTTCGGGGGCAGTGCAGCCCCAGCATTTT
cdr3_aa: CSSSSGAVQPQHF
clone_size: -
j_call: TRBJ1-5
d_call: -
v_call: TRBV20-1

cdr3_nt: TGTGCCAGCAGAATCCAGGTATCAGATACGCAGTATTTT
cdr3_aa: CASRIQVSDTQYF
clone_size: -
j_call: TRBJ2-3
d_call: -
v_call: TRBV28

cdr3_nt: TGTGCCAGCAGTTTTCCTGGGGCCAACGTCCTGACTTTC
cdr3_aa: CASSFPGANVLTF
clone_size: many
j_call: TRBJ2-6
d_call: -
v_call: TRBV28

cdr3_nt: TGTGCCAGCTCGGATCGGCAGGACTCCTACGAGCAGTACTTC
cdr3_aa: CASSDRQDSYEQYF
clone_size: many
j_call: TRBJ2-7
d_call: -
v_call: TRBV18

cdr3_nt: TGTGCCAGCAGCGGAGATTCGGACGAGCAGTACTTC
cdr3_aa: CASSGDSDEQYF
clone_size: many
j_call: TRBJ2-7
d_call: -
v_call: TRBV7-2

cdr3_nt: TGCAGTGCTAGGTTCGGGGAGGGATTATATACGCAGTATTTT
cdr3_aa: CSARFGEGLYTQYF
clone_size: many
j_call: TRBJ2-3
d_call: TRBD2
v_call: TRBV20-1

cdr3_nt: TGTGCCAGCAGCGACCGGACGAGTCATGAGCAGTTCTTC
cdr3_aa: CASSDRTSHEQFF
clone_size: -
j_call: TRBJ2-1
d_call: -
v_call: TRBV13

cdr3_nt: TGCAGTGCTCGGGACACGAGGATCGGAAACACCATATATTTT
cdr3_aa: CSARDTRIGNTIYF
clone_size: many
j_call: TRBJ1-3
d_call: -
v_call: TRBV20-1

cdr3_nt: TGCAGTGCGCTAAAACAGGGTAGCTCCTACAATGAGCAGTTCTTC
cdr3_aa: CSALKQGSSYNEQFF
clone_size: many
j_call: TRBJ2-1
d_call: -
v_call: TRBV20-1

cdr3_nt: TGTGCCACCAGCGGCCCCCTGTACAGGATGAACACTGAAGCTTTCTTT
cdr3_aa: CATSGPLYRMNTEAFF
clone_size: few
j_call: TRBJ1-1
d_call: -
v_call: TRBV15

cdr3_nt: TGTGCCAGCAGCACCCGCGGGCGGGGTCCTGAAGCTTTCTTT
cdr3_aa: CASSTRGRGPEAFF
clone_size: many
j_call: TRBJ1-1
d_call: -
v_call: TRBV7-8

cdr3_nt: TGCGCCAGCAGCCAAGTTGGCAGCGCAGTCTACGAGCAGTACTTC
cdr3_aa: CASSQVGSAVYEQYF
clone_size: -
j_call: TRBJ2-7
d_call: -
v_call: TRBV4-3

cdr3_nt: TGTGCCAGCAGCGTACAGCAGAACACTGAAGCTTTCTTT
cdr3_aa: CASSVQQNTEAFF
clone_size: many
j_call: TRBJ1-1
d_call: -
v_call: TRBV7-9

cdr3_nt: TGTGCCAGCAGTTTGCTACCGTCGTACCAAGAGACCCAGTACTTC
cdr3_aa: CASSLLPSYQETQYF
clone_size: medium-sized
j_call: TRBJ2-5
d_call: -
v_call: TRBV27

cdr3_nt: TGCGCCAGCAGCCAAGACTCGATCACCCTGGGGGAGCAGTTCTTC
cdr3_aa: CASSQDSITLGEQFF
clone_size: few
j_call: TRBJ2-1
d_call: -
v_call: TRBV4-3

cdr3_nt: TGTGCCAGTAACACAGGGAAGGTTCAGCCCCAGCATTTT
cdr3_aa: CASNTGKVQPQHF
clone_size: medium-sized
j_call: TRBJ1-5
d_call: -
v_call: TRBV19

cdr3_nt: TGTGCCAGCAGTGACAGGGATTCTGAAGCTTTCTTT
cdr3_aa: CASSDRDSEAFF
clone_size: medium-sized
j_call: TRBJ1-1
d_call: TRBD1
v_call: TRBV27

cdr3_nt: TGTGCCAGCAGGCAACCCCAGGGGGATGAGCAGTTCTTC
cdr3_aa: CASRQPQGDEQFF
clone_size: many
j_call: TRBJ2-1
d_call: TRBD1
v_call: TRBV28

cdr3_nt: TGTGCCAGTACCCCGGACCGGGCCGGGGAGCTGTTTTTT
cdr3_aa: CASTPDRAGELFF
clone_size: many
j_call: TRBJ2-2
d_call: -
v_call: TRBV19

cdr3_nt: TGTGCCAGCAGCTCCCCAGGGGGCTCCACTAACTATGGCTACACCTTC
cdr3_aa: CASSSPGGSTNYGYTF
clone_size: many
j_call: TRBJ1-2
d_call: TRBD1
v_call: TRBV7-3

cdr3_nt: TGTGCTAGTGGCCTAGGGTCCGAGCAGTTCTTC
cdr3_aa: CASGLGSEQFF
clone_size: many
j_call: TRBJ2-1
d_call: -
v_call: TRBV12-5

cdr3_nt: TGCAGTGCTAGACCATCGGACAGGGACCCTTTAGGGGGCTACACCTTC
cdr3_aa: CSARPSDRDPLGGYTF
clone_size: -
j_call: TRBJ1-2
d_call: TRBD1
v_call: TRBV20-1

cdr3_nt: TGTGCCAGCAGCGGACTAGCGGGACCTCAGACCCAGTACTTC
cdr3_aa: CASSGLAGPQTQYF
clone_size: many
j_call: TRBJ2-5
d_call: TRBD2
v_call: TRBV28

cdr3_nt: TGTGCCAGCAGCTTAACGGGAACCTACAATGAGCAGTTCTTC
cdr3_aa: CASSLTGTYNEQFF
clone_size: many
j_call: TRBJ2-1
d_call: -
v_call: TRBV7-9

cdr3_nt: TGTGCCAGCAGCCAGTACCTTGAGCAGTTCTTC
cdr3_aa: CASSQYLEQFF
clone_size: -
j_call: TRBJ2-1
d_call: -
v_call: TRBV3-1

cdr3_nt: TGTGCCAGCAGGGGGACCGGGACAGGAATGATCAATGAGCAGTTCTTC
cdr3_aa: CASRGTGTGMINEQFF
clone_size: -
j_call: TRBJ2-1
d_call: TRBD1
v_call: TRBV27

cdr3_nt: TGTGCCAGCTCACAGTACACGGGACAGCCTGGAAACACCATATATTTT
cdr3_aa: CASSQYTGQPGNTIYF
clone_size: once
j_call: TRBJ1-3
d_call: TRBD1
v_call: TRBV18

cdr3_nt: TGCAGTGCTAGAGATCCTGTGGCGAGCGGACGTAACAATGAGCAGTTCTTC
cdr3_aa: CSARDPVASGRNNEQFF
clone_size: -
j_call: TRBJ2-1
d_call: -
v_call: TRBV20-1

cdr3_nt: TGTGCCAGCAGTTTGGGGGACAGAAACTATGGCTACACCTTC
cdr3_aa: CASSLGDRNYGYTF
clone_size: medium-sized
j_call: TRBJ1-2
d_call: TRBD1
v_call: TRBV28

cdr3_nt: TGTGCCAGCAGCTCTCAGGGACAGGGGTTAGCTGAAGCTTTCTTT
cdr3_aa: CASSSQGQGLAEAFF
clone_size: many
j_call: TRBJ1-1
d_call: TRBD1
v_call: TRBV7-3

cdr3_nt: TGCGCCAGCAGCTTGGTTCTAGCGGGTGATGAGCAGTTCTTC
cdr3_aa: CASSLVLAGDEQFF
clone_size: -
j_call: TRBJ2-1
d_call: TRBD2
v_call: TRBV5-1

cdr3_nt: TGTGCCAGCAGTTACCCATGGACAGGGGGTGCGCAGTATTTT
cdr3_aa: CASSYPWTGGAQYF
clone_size: few
j_call: TRBJ2-3
d_call: TRBD1
v_call: TRBV6-2/TRBV6-3

cdr3_nt: TGTGCCAGCAGGGAGAAGGCTAACGAGCAGTACTTC
cdr3_aa: CASREKANEQYF
clone_size: few
j_call: TRBJ2-7
d_call: -
v_call: TRBV6-2/TRBV6-3

cdr3_nt: TGTGCCAGCAGTTCTCCGGGGCTTGTTAATGAAAAACTGTTTTTT
cdr3_aa: CASSSPGLVNEKLFF
clone_size: medium-sized
j_call: TRBJ1-4
d_call: -
v_call: TRBV28

cdr3_nt: TGCGCCAGCAGCTGGACAGGGTTCTATGGCTACACCTTC
cdr3_aa: CASSWTGFYGYTF
clone_size: many
j_call: TRBJ1-2
d_call: TRBD1
v_call: TRBV5-1

cdr3_nt: TGCAGTGCCACTACGGGGGGTGTAAACTATGGCTACACCTTC
cdr3_aa: CSATTGGVNYGYTF
clone_size: many
j_call: TRBJ1-2
d_call: -
v_call: TRBV20-1

cdr3_nt: TGTGCCTGGAGTGTTCTTAGTGGGGAGCTGTTTTTT
cdr3_aa: CAWSVLSGELFF
clone_size: once
j_call: TRBJ2-2
d_call: -
v_call: TRBV30

cdr3_nt: TGTGCCAGCAGTTACCTCCGGGACAGGGACTCGGAGCAGTACTTC
cdr3_aa: CASSYLRDRDSEQYF
clone_size: medium-sized
j_call: TRBJ2-7
d_call: TRBD1
v_call: TRBV6-2/TRBV6-3

cdr3_nt: TGTGCCAGCAGCCAAGGGAGGAACCAAGAGACCCAGTACTTC
cdr3_aa: CASSQGRNQETQYF
clone_size: few
j_call: TRBJ2-5
d_call: -
v_call: TRBV14